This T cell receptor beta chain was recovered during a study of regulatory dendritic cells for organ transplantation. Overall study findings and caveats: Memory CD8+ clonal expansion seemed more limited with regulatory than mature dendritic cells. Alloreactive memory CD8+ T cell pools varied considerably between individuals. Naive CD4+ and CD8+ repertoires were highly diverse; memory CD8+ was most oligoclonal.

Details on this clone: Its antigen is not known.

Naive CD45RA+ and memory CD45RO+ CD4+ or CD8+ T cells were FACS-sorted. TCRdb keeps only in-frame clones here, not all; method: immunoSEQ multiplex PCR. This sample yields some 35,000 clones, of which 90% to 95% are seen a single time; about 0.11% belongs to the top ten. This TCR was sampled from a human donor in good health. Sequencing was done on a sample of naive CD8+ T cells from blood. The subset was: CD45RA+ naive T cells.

This CDR3 reads CATSREDEEQFF. Written as DNA, the CDR3 is TGTGCCACCAGCAGAGAGGACGAGGAGCAGTTCTTC. The chain combines TRBV15 with TRBJ2-1; D unclear. In germline, CDR1 is LNHNV, CDR2 YYDKDF (reference sequence). V dropped 0 bases and J dropped 10 bases, with 7 bases sitting between them. CDR3 length: 12 residues.